The rows below give T cell receptor beta chains drawn from one sample of a study of T cell responses to AZD1222 COVID-19 vaccine. Method: immunoSEQ multiplex PCR; TCRdb's copy keeps in-frame clones and lacks some. The repertoire holds roughly 150,000 clones, with 85% to 90% as singletons. This sample comprised peripheral blood, obtained on day 0 of AZD1222 vaccination. Source of these receptors: an adult in good health. CDR3s include the opening cysteine and the closing phenylalanine or tryptophan. D genes are given only for firm matches. Only some rows state a clone size, as once, few, many or a class for expanded clones.

J gene	D gene	clone size	V gene	CDR3 DNA	CDR3 protein
TRBJ2-3	-	-	TRBV30	TGTGCCTGGAGTGTACGGTATACGCAGTATTTT	CAWSVRYTQYF
TRBJ1-5	TRBD1	-	TRBV5-6	TGTGCCAGCAGCGCCGGGACAGGGTATTTCAATCAGCCCCAGCATTTT	CASSAGTGYFNQPQHF
TRBJ1-2	-	-	TRBV6-5	TGTGCCAGCAGTACCCGGGCAGGGACTAACTATGGCTACACCTTC	CASSTRAGTNYGYTF
TRBJ2-1	TRBD1	-	TRBV10-1	TGCGCCAGCAGTGATGGGGGACAGGGGATAGTTGGGTACAATGAGCAGTTCTTC	CASSDGGQGIVGYNEQFF
TRBJ2-3	TRBD1	-	TRBV5-5	TGTGCCAGCAGCACAAGGACAGGAAGCACAGATACGCAGTATTTT	CASSTRTGSTDTQYF
TRBJ2-5	-	once	TRBV5-4	TGTGCCAGCAGCTTGCCCGCACAAGAGACCCAGTACTTC	CASSLPAQETQYF
TRBJ2-5	TRBD2	-	TRBV28	TGTGCCAGCAGTTTACTAGCGGGGGCCCTTAGACAAGAGACCCAGTACTTC	CASSLLAGALRQETQYF
TRBJ2-7	TRBD1	-	TRBV7-3	TGTGCCAGCAGCCCCACAGGGGGACTCTACGAGCAGTACTTC	CASSPTGGLYEQYF
TRBJ1-5	TRBD1	-	TRBV7-8	TGTGCCAGCAGACCGACAGGGGGTCATAGCAATCAGCCCCAGCATTTT	CASRPTGGHSNQPQHF
TRBJ1-2	-	-	TRBV28	TGTGCCAGCACCGACAGATACTATGGCTACACCTTC	CASTDRYYGYTF
TRBJ2-3	-	-	TRBV4-3	TGCGCCAGCAGCCAAACCATATGGGGAAGAGATACGCAGTATTTT	CASSQTIWGRDTQYF
TRBJ1-1	-	-	TRBV9	TGTGCCAGCAGCGTGGGAGTCGCAGAAATGAACACTGAAGCTTTCTTT	CASSVGVAEMNTEAFF
TRBJ2-7	-	-	TRBV5-1	TGCGCCAGCAGCTTGGGTTGGGGGGAAACCTACGAGCAGTACTTC	CASSLGWGETYEQYF
TRBJ2-2	TRBD1	-	TRBV7-8	TGTGCCAGCAGCTTTGAGGGACAGGGATATACCGGGGAGCTGTTTTTT	CASSFEGQGYTGELFF
TRBJ1-1	TRBD1	-	TRBV10-3	TGTGCCATCAGTCCGACAGGGACCACCAACACTGAAGCTTTCTTT	CAISPTGTTNTEAFF
TRBJ1-5	TRBD1	few	TRBV7-8	TGTGCCAGCAGCCTAGGTACCGGGACAGGGGGCAATCAGCCCCAGCATTTT	CASSLGTGTGGNQPQHF
TRBJ1-1	-	-	TRBV3-1/TRBV3-2	TGTGCCAGCAGCCAGGAGGGGACCGAAGCTTTCTTT	CASSQEGTEAFF
TRBJ1-2	-	-	TRBV30	TGTGCCTGGAGTGTGGGGACCGGACTCGAGGGCTACACCTTC	CAWSVGTGLEGYTF
TRBJ2-7	TRBD2	-	TRBV4-2	TGTGCCAGCAGCCAAGAGCTGGCGGGGGGATCCTACGAGCAGTACTTC	CASSQELAGGSYEQYF
TRBJ1-1	-	-	TRBV10-1	TGCGCCAGCAGTGAGTCCCTAGGGAGTGTGGGTCTGGGGATGAACACTGAAGCTTTCTTT	CASSESLGSVGLGMNTEAFF
TRBJ2-3	-	-	TRBV4-2	TGTGCCAGCAGCCAAGGTCGCGGCTACCCGTCAGATACGCAGTATTTT	CASSQGRGYPSDTQYF
TRBJ1-4	-	-	TRBV27	TGTGCCAGCAGTTTAGGGGGAGCTAATGAAAAACTGTTTTTT	CASSLGGANEKLFF
TRBJ2-5	-	-	TRBV20-1	TGCAGTGCTGGGTATAGAGAGACCCAGTACTTC	CSAGYRETQYF
TRBJ1-5	-	-	TRBV9	TGTGCCAGCAGCCCTTCCAGGGGTAACCAGCCCCAGCATTTT	CASSPSRGNQPQHF
TRBJ1-1	-	-	TRBV5-1	TGCGCCAGCAGCTTGAATCGTCGGGGGCAAAGGAACACTGAAGCTTTCTTT	CASSLNRRGQRNTEAFF
TRBJ2-5	-	-	TRBV6-4	TGTGCCAGCAGATGGTACGGACAGCAAGAGACCCAGTACTTC	CASRWYGQQETQYF
TRBJ1-3	-	-	TRBV4-2	TGTGCCAGCAGCCAAGATTCCCCCGGTTCGGGAAACACCATATATTTT	CASSQDSPGSGNTIYF
TRBJ2-1	TRBD2	once	TRBV7-9	TGTGCCAGCAGCTTAACGAGCGGGGGCGGTTACAATGAGCAGTTCTTC	CASSLTSGGGYNEQFF
TRBJ1-4	-	-	TRBV27	TGTGCCAGCAGTTCCTATACCGAGGCAACTAATGAAAAACTGTTTTTT	CASSSYTEATNEKLFF
TRBJ2-7	-	-	TRBV30	TGTGCCTGGAGTGTCAGCTACGAGCAGTACTTC	CAWSVSYEQYF
TRBJ1-5	-	-	TRBV7-8	TGTGCCAGCAGCTTTGGTAATAGCAATCAGCCCCAGCATTTT	CASSFGNSNQPQHF
TRBJ2-2	-	once	TRBV11-2	TGTGCCAGCAGCTTAGCACCTTACGGGGAGCTGTTTTTT	CASSLAPYGELFF
TRBJ2-3	-	once	TRBV4-2	TGTGCCAGCAGCCAAGAGCCGCGCGGCCCAGATACGCAGTATTTT	CASSQEPRGPDTQYF
TRBJ1-5	-	-	TRBV24-1	TGTGCCACCAGTTCCCCGGACAGCGATCAGCCCCAGCATTTT	CATSSPDSDQPQHF
TRBJ1-2	TRBD1	-	TRBV2	TGTGCCAGCCGGGACAGGGCCCTATCCCTCTTCTTC	CASRDRALSLFF
TRBJ1-1	TRBD1	-	TRBV6-5	TGTGCCAGCAGTTACTCCGGGACAGGAGTCAAGGAAGCTTTCTTT	CASSYSGTGVKEAFF
TRBJ1-2	TRBD1	once	TRBV7-9	TGTGCCAGCAGCTCCGACGGGACAGGGGGCTCTGGCTACACCTTC	CASSSDGTGGSGYTF
TRBJ2-5	-	-	TRBV11-2	TGTGCCAGCAACCTTAATAGCCCAGGGAGCCAAGAGACCCAGTACTTC	CASNLNSPGSQETQYF
TRBJ1-2	-	once	TRBV5-1	TGCGCTAGCAGCTTGGCGTCAGGGGTGAGCTATGGCTACACCTTC	CASSLASGVSYGYTF
TRBJ2-1	TRBD2	-	TRBV19	TGTGCCAGTAGTAATGTGACTAGCGGCCTTGACAATGAGCAGTTCTTC	CASSNVTSGLDNEQFF
TRBJ2-5	TRBD2	-	TRBV30	TGTGCCTGGAGTAGCGGGGGTGAGACCCAGTACTTC	CAWSSGGETQYF
TRBJ1-2	TRBD1	-	TRBV18	TGTGCCAGCTCACCCGGCGGACAGGGCTATGGCTACACCTTC	CASSPGGQGYGYTF
TRBJ2-3	TRBD2	-	TRBV4-2	TGTGCCAGCAGCCTCTCCCGGGACTACCCAACGGCAGATACGCAGTATTTT	CASSLSRDYPTADTQYF
TRBJ2-7	-	-	TRBV9	TGTGCCAGCAGCGCCCCAGGAACCTACGAGCAGTACTTC	CASSAPGTYEQYF
TRBJ1-2	-	-	TRBV11-2	TGTGCCAGCAGCCTCTTTGGGGCAGGATCCGACTATGGCTACACCTTC	CASSLFGAGSDYGYTF
TRBJ1-2	TRBD1	-	TRBV13	TGTGCCAGCAGCTCCGGGACAGGACGGAACTATGGCTACACCTTC	CASSSGTGRNYGYTF
TRBJ1-5	-	-	TRBV12-5	TGTGCTAGTGGTTTGTCAGGTCGCAATAGCAATCAGCCCCAGCATTTT	CASGLSGRNSNQPQHF
TRBJ1-2	-	-	TRBV3-1/TRBV3-2	TGTGCCAGCAGCCCTTTGGGGGGTGGTGGCTACACCTTC	CASSPLGGGGYTF
TRBJ1-2	TRBD1	-	TRBV7-2	TGTGCCAGCAGCTTCTCGGGACAGCCCCTCTCTGGCTACACCTTC	CASSFSGQPLSGYTF
TRBJ2-5	TRBD2	once	TRBV2	TGTGCCAGTTATCGGGGGGTCTTCGACCAAGAGACCCAGTACTTC	CASYRGVFDQETQYF
TRBJ1-2	-	-	TRBV7-6	TGTGCCAGCAGCTTACTTGCAGGACCCTCTAACTATGGCTACACCTTC	CASSLLAGPSNYGYTF
TRBJ2-7	-	-	TRBV27	TGTGCCAGCACCGGCGGGACAGTCTACGAGCAGTACTTC	CASTGGTVYEQYF